This TCR beta chain is drawn from a study of T-cell reconstitution after alpha-beta-depleted transplantation in children. The germline CDR1 and CDR2 sequences are MNHNS and SASEGT. V lost 4 bases to trimming and J lost 7 bases; unmatched junction nucleotides: 14. The CDR3 loop spans 16 amino acids. Unique molecular identifiers were built into the TCRbeta library. TCRdb ran MiXCR on the PCR reads and lists one entry per CDR3 protein. The sample has 250,000 to 350,000 distinct CDR3 sequences, 23% seen once. Details on this clonotype: Antigen unknown.

Study-wide results and limits: Surviving recipient T cells and intrathymic progenitors accounted for some patients' high TCRbeta diversity at day 60. Among T cells one year after transplant, newly produced cells accounted for most counts and diversity.

The chain uses TRBV6-1 and TRBJ2-5; TRBD1 matches at 8 bases. The source was PBMCs, mostly from graft donor cells, collected 180 days after TCRalphabeta/CD19-depleted stem cell transplant. This TCR came from a male patient under 18 who had a stem cell transplant for acute lymphoblastic leukemia, so the T cells may come from the graft donor. The chain's CDR3 is CASSAFSGTGAVTQYF. The CDR3 coding sequence is TGTGCCAGCAGTGCCTTTTCTGGGACAGGTGCTGTGACCCAGTACTTC.